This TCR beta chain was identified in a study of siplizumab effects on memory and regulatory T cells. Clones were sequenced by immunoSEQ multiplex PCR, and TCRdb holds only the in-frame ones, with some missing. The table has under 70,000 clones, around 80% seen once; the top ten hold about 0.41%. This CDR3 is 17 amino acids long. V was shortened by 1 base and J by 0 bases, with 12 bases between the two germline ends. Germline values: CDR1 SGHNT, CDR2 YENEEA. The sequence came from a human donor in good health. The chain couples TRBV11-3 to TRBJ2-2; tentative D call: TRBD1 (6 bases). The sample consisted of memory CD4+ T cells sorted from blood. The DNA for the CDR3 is TGTGCCAGCAGCTTAGGAGGGGGTACCGCGAACACCGGGGAGCTGTTTTTT. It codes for CASSLGGGTANTGELFF.